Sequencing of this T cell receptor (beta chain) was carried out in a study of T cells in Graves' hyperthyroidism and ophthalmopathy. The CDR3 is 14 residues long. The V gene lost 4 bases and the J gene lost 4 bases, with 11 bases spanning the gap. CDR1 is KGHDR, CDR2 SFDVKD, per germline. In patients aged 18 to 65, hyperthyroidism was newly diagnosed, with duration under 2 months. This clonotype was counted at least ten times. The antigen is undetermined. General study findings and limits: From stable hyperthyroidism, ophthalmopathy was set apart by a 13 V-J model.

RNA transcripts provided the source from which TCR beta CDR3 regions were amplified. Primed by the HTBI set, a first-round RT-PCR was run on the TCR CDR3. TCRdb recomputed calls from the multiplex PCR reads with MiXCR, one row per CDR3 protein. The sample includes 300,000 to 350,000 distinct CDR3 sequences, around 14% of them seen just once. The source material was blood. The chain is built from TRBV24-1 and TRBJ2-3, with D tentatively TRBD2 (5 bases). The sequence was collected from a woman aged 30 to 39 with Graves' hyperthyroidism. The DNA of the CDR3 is TGTGCCACCAGTGACCCCGGGAAGTCAGATACGCAGTATTTT. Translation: CATSDPGKSDTQYF.